These 27 T cell receptor beta chains were all obtained from the same sample, sequenced in a study of blood T cell repertoires in COVID-19. Measured with immunoSEQ multiplex PCR; TCRdb has only the in-frame clones, and not every one. The sample includes some 330,000 clones, about 89% of them seen just once. The sequencing sample was made of PBMCs or T cells enriched from blood (not recorded which). Every receptor here comes from a man aged 40-49 years in a cohort exposed to, infected with or recovered from COVID-19 (not recorded which).

V is TRBV28 and J is TRBJ2-1, with 7 bases fitting TRBD2. With 8 bases clipped from V and 0 bases from J, the junction kept 4 bases outside the gene matches. This CDR3 region has 14 residues. Germline loops: CDR1 MDHEN, CDR2 SYDVKM. CDR3 nucleotides: TGTGCCAGCTCGGGGGGTAGCTCCTACAATGAGCAGTTCTTC. This gives the protein CASSGGSSYNEQFF.

The CDR3 loop is CASSRLGVLNEQFF. The CDR3 DNA is TGTGCCAGCAGTAGACTAGGGGTTTTGAATGAGCAGTTCTTC. The chain joins TRBV27 to TRBJ2-1, with D possibly TRBD2 on 6 matching bases. This CDR3 is 14 amino acids long. Trimming took 5 bases from V and 7 from J, leaving 15 bases between them. Germline V lookup: CDR1 MNHEY, CDR2 SMNVEV (reference sequence).

J is TRBJ2-6 and V is TRBV4-1; possibly TRBD2 for D (5 bases). Germline loops: CDR1 MGHRA, CDR2 YSYEKL. V was shortened by 5 bases and J by 2 bases, with 16 bases between the two germline ends. CDR3 length: 17 amino acids. In nucleotides, the CDR3 is TGCGCCAGCAGCACACCCCAACGGGGTGCTGGGGCCAACGTCCTGACTTTC. Protein sequence: CASSTPQRGAGANVLTF.

The chain employs TRBV4-1 and TRBJ2-2; 8 bases align to TRBD1. Trimming at V came to 0 bases and at J to 3 bases, leaving 3 bases not matched to a gene. This CDR3 contains 16 residues. Per germline, CDR1 MGHRA and CDR2 YSYEKL. The CDR3: CASSQEDRGYTGELFF. For the CDR3, the DNA is TGCGCCAGCAGCCAAGAAGACAGGGGATACACCGGGGAGCTGTTTTTT.

The chain uses TRBV27 and TRBJ2-2; possible D gene TRBD2, 6 bases. V was trimmed by 3 bases and J by 1 base, leaving 9 bases between them. The CDR3 extends over 15 amino acids. Looked up from germline, CDR1 is MNHEY and CDR2 is SMNVEV (reference sequence). The CDR3 protein is CASSLYGRNTGELFF. For the CDR3, the DNA is TGTGCCAGCAGTTTGTACGGGAGGAACACCGGGGAGCTGTTTTTT.

This chain connects TRBV6-5 to TRBJ2-7, with D unclear. Germline loops: CDR1 MNHEY, CDR2 SVGAGI. The V end was cut by 0 bases, the J end by 3 bases, with 9 bases between. This CDR3 is 14 amino acids long. The CDR3 is CASSYSRQLYEQYF. DNA of the CDR3: TGTGCCAGCAGTTACTCGAGACAACTCTACGAGCAGTACTTC.

The chain links TRBV7-9 to TRBJ2-7, with D uncertain. The germline CDR1 and CDR2 sequences are SEHNR and FQNEAQ (reference sequence). There are 13 residues in the CDR3. The V end lost 5 bases, the J end lost 2 bases, and 10 bases lay between the germline ends. The CDR3 DNA is TGTGCCAGCAGCATCGATGACACCTACGAGCAGTACTTC. This sequence encodes CASSIDDTYEQYF.

J is TRBJ1-2 and V is TRBV19; a possible D gene is TRBD1 (6 bases). The CDR3 consists of 13 residues. Trimming took off 3 bases at V and 5 bases at J, with 10 bases between the two ends. Germline assignment: CDR1 LNHDA and CDR2 SQIVND (reference sequence). The DNA of the CDR3 is TGTGCCAGTAGTATGGGGGCCCAGTATGGCTACACCTTC. Amino acid sequence: CASSMGAQYGYTF.

This chain links TRBV5-4 with TRBJ1-1; 7 bases match TRBD1. Germline V gene sequence: CDR1 SGHNT, CDR2 YYREEE (reference sequence). CDR3 length: 15 amino acids. Trimming removed 4 bases from V and 5 bases from J; junction bases left unmatched: 11. The CDR3 nucleotides are TGTGCCAGCAGCCCTCCTGACAGGGAGATGACTGAAGCTTTCTTT. It yields the protein CASSPPDREMTEAFF.

This clone was observed once. The chain joins TRBV6-5 to TRBJ2-1; TRBD2 might be the D (7 bases). This CDR3 is built from 14 residues. Trimming stripped 2 bases from V and 7 bases from J, with 12 bases between. CDR1 is MNHEY and CDR2 is SVGAGI in the germline V gene. Written as DNA, the CDR3 is TGTGCCAGCAGTTACAAACAGGGAGGGAATGAGCAGTTCTTC. It is translated as CASSYKQGGNEQFF.

The chain links TRBV2 to TRBJ2-1, with D possibly being TRBD1 (7 bases). The CDR3 contains 15 residues. Germline-derived CDR1 and CDR2 are SNHLY and FYNNEI. Trimming pared 3 bases from V and 4 bases from J, leaving 13 bases between. The CDR3 region is CASSDAGGIYNEQFF. The CDR3 nucleotides are TGTGCCAGCAGTGATGCAGGGGGGATTTACAATGAGCAGTTCTTC.

The gene calls are TRBV27 and TRBJ2-7; 10 bases agree with TRBD2. Losses at the gene ends were 5 bases for V and 5 bases for J; bases not matched to a gene: 12. The V gene's germline CDR1 is MNHEY and CDR2 SMNVEV (reference sequence). This CDR3 region has 16 residues. As DNA, the CDR3 is TGTGCCAGCAGTCCTAACCTAGCGGGAGTCTACCACGAGCAGTACTTC. Its protein product is CASSPNLAGVYHEQYF.

The rearrangement joins TRBV15 to TRBJ2-1, with TRBD2 matching over 15 bases. Germline values: CDR1 LNHNV, CDR2 YYDKDF (reference sequence). The CDR3 extends over 16 amino acids. V lost 4 bases, J lost 9 bases, and 7 bases stayed unmatched. As DNA, the CDR3 is TGTGCCACCAGCAAGTGGACTAGCGGGAGGGCCGGTGAGCAGTTCTTC. The encoded protein is CATSKWTSGRAGEQFF.

V and J are TRBV18 and TRBJ2-5, with D tentatively TRBD2 (6 bases). This CDR3 region has 14 residues. The germline V and J ends were trimmed by 2 bases and 5 bases, with 12 bases remaining between them. Looked up from germline, CDR1 is KGHSH and CDR2 is LQKENI. DNA for the CDR3: TGTGCCAGCTCACCAGGACGCGCGGGGGAGACCCAGTACTTC. It translates to CASSPGRAGETQYF.

The chain carries TRBV5-1 and TRBJ1-1; 7 bases are a match to TRBD1. The CDR3 consists of 15 residues. The V segment lost 4 bases and the J segment 5 bases; nucleotides outside the gene matches: 11. Germline loops: CDR1 SGHRS, CDR2 YFSETQ. The CDR3 region has the DNA TGCGCCAGCAGCCGAGGTGACAGGGATCTTACTGAAGCTTTCTTT. It specifies CASSRGDRDLTEAFF.

The chain uses TRBV11-2 and TRBJ2-1; TRBD1 matches at 10 bases. CDR1 and CDR2 from the germline V gene are SGHAT and FQNNGV. The length of the CDR3 is 13 residues. V was clipped by 6 bases and J by 5 bases; unmatched bases: 1. The CDR3 region is CASRGQGHNEQFF. The DNA for the CDR3 is TGTGCCAGCAGGGGACAGGGGCACAATGAGCAGTTCTTC. The full variable domain, rest sourced from reference TRBV11-2 and TRBJ2-1, is EAGVAQSPRYKIIEKRQSVAFWCNPISGHATLYWYQQILGQGPKLLIQFQNNGVVDDSQLPKDRFSAERLKGVDSTLKIQPAKLEDSAVYLCASRGQGHNEQFFGPGTRLTVL.

Worth noting for this clone: A single base is all that separates this from a far larger clone, so a read error is likely. The sample has other DNA sequences that encode this CDR3 too. CDR3 protein: CASRPGLAYEQYF. CDR3 sequence (DNA): TGTGCCAGCAGACCGGGACTAGCCTACGAGCAGTACTTC. The chain joins TRBV6-5 to TRBJ2-7, with 8 bases identical to TRBD2. The V segment lost 6 bases and the J segment 2 bases; nucleotides outside the gene matches: 3. The germline gives CDR1 MNHEY, CDR2 SVGAGI. The CDR3 is 13 residues long.

V is TRBV7-9 and J is TRBJ2-5, with a tentative D call TRBD1 (6 bases). Germline values: CDR1 SEHNR, CDR2 FQNEAQ (reference sequence). Trimming cost V 1 base and J 2 bases, with 11 bases left between them. CDR3 length: 15 amino acids. CDR3 sequence: CASSLGEGDQETQYF. CDR3 bases: TGTGCCAGCAGCTTAGGAGAGGGGGATCAAGAGACCCAGTACTTC.

The J gene is TRBJ1-2, the V gene TRBV6-5, with TRBD1 matching 7 bases. Germline CDR1 MNHEY, CDR2 SVGAGI. The ends lost 0 bases at V and 5 bases at J; junction bases unmatched: 6. CDR3 length: 15 residues. The CDR3 sequence: CASSYSTGSQYGYTF. The CDR3 DNA sequence: TGTGCCAGCAGTTACTCGACAGGGAGTCAGTATGGCTACACCTTC.

The chain links TRBV28 to TRBJ1-4; no clear D. This CDR3 is built from 14 residues. Trimming stripped 6 bases from V and 8 bases from J, with 16 bases between. Germline V CDR1 and CDR2: MDHEN, SYDVKM. The CDR3 DNA is TGTGCCAGCAGGACGGGTGGGTGGCGGGAAAAACTGTTTTTT. Encoded protein: CASRTGGWREKLFF.

This clone has just one count. V and J are TRBV5-1 and TRBJ2-1; D might be TRBD2 (7 bases). The CDR3 is made up of 17 amino acids. Germline assignment: CDR1 SGHRS and CDR2 YFSETQ. The V gene lost 4 bases and the J gene lost 0 bases, with 17 bases spanning the gap. In DNA form, the CDR3 reads TGCGCCAGCAGCACAGGGACTACAACTTACTCCTACAATGAGCAGTTCTTC. Residues: CASSTGTTTYSYNEQFF.

V usage is TRBV19 and J usage is TRBJ2-7, with TRBD1 matching 10 bases. This CDR3 has 15 residues. The V gene end was trimmed by 5 bases and the J gene end by 2 bases; junction bases not matched to a gene: 6. Per germline, CDR1 LNHDA and CDR2 SQIVND (reference sequence). CDR3 bases: TGTGCCAGTAGTTTAACCGGGACAGGGGCCTACGAGCAGTACTTC. This codes for CASSLTGTGAYEQYF. Complete variable domain (other parts from reference TRBV19 and TRBJ2-7): DGGITQSPKYLFRKEGQNVTLSCEQNLNHDAMYWYRQDPGQGLRLIYYSQIVNDFQKGDIAEGYSVSREKKESFPLTVTSAQKNPTAFYLCASSLTGTGAYEQYFGPGTRLTVT.

The chain uses TRBV4-2 and TRBJ2-5; 9 bases fit TRBD1. The CDR3 is 15 residues long. The V segment lost 5 bases and the J segment 5 bases; nucleotides outside the gene matches: 9. The V gene's germline CDR1 is LGHNA and CDR2 YNFKEQ. The CDR3 region has the DNA TGTGCCAGCAGCGAACAACAGGGGGCGGGGGAGACCCAGTACTTC. Amino acid sequence: CASSEQQGAGETQYF.

This chain's CDR3 is CASSQGLAGVDEQFF. DNA of the CDR3: TGTGCCAGCAGTCAGGGACTAGCGGGAGTGGATGAGCAGTTCTTC. The rearrangement uses TRBV6-2 or TRBV6-3 and TRBJ2-1, with 14 nucleotides matching TRBD2. The CDR3 runs 15 residues. Germline V CDR1 and CDR2: MNHEY, SVGEGT. With V trimmed by 5 bases and J by 8 bases, 5 bases remained unmatched.

This chain joins TRBV29-1 and TRBJ2-1; TRBD2 matches 11 bases. Germline CDR1 SQVTM, CDR2 ANQGSEA. The CDR3 consists of 14 residues. J lost 7 bases, V lost 7 bases, and 9 bases had no gene match. CDR3: CSAGRLAGINEQFF. The CDR3, as DNA: TGCAGCGCCGGGAGACTAGCGGGGATAAATGAGCAGTTCTTC.

The chain uses TRBV2 and TRBJ1-2; 10 bases line up with TRBD1. The trim removed 4 bases at V and 7 bases at J, leaving 9 bases unmatched. The CDR3 sequence is 15 residues long. Germline lookup yields CDR1 SNHLY and CDR2 FYNNEI. The CDR3 DNA reads TGTGCCAGCAGTGTATGGACAGGGGGAGGAAGTGGCTACACCTTC. It is translated as CASSVWTGGGSGYTF.

The chain couples TRBV19 to TRBJ2-4; D is possibly TRBD2 (5 bases). The CDR3 totals 14 residues. Trimming left V 6 bases short and J 3 bases short, with 12 bases between. CDR1 and CDR2 (germline): LNHDA, SQIVND (reference sequence). CDR3 protein: CASRSLDVKNIQYF. CDR3 DNA sequence: TGTGCCAGTAGGTCACTAGATGTCAAAAACATTCAGTACTTC.